Below are 20 T cell receptor beta chains sequenced from a single sample in a study of graft-versus-host responses after intestinal transplantation. Only in-frame clones appear in the TCRdb table, and some are missing; sequencing was by immunoSEQ multiplex PCR. Among some 22,000 clones listed, approximately 60% were seen once. The specimen was alloreactive CD4+ T cells from a mixed lymphocyte reaction culture, collected before intestinal transplant. Subset denoted: CFSE-low proliferating T cells sorted from approximately six-day pre-transplant mixed lymphocyte reaction (GvH or HvG direction). All receptors derive from a human patient who received an intestinal transplant.

This clone appeared a few times. The rearrangement joins TRBV6-5 to TRBJ2-5; possible D gene TRBD1, 5 bases. This CDR3 comprises 14 residues. V was trimmed by 6 bases and J by 4 bases, leaving 15 bases between them. Germline assignment: CDR1 MNHEY and CDR2 SVGAGI. The CDR3 loop reads CASSPVWGRETQYF. The DNA for the CDR3 is TGTGCCAGCAGCCCCGTTTGGGGCAGAGAGACCCAGTACTTC.

There are a few counts of this clone. The chain combines TRBV9 with TRBJ2-3; 12 nucleotides agree with TRBD2. Germline V gene sequence: CDR1 SGDLS, CDR2 YYNGEE. V lost 0 bases and J lost 4; bases outside the gene matches: 3. The CDR3 has 16 residues. CDR3 coding DNA: TGTGCCAGCAGCGTAGGGACTAGCGGGACGGCAGATACGCAGTATTTT. Its protein is CASSVGTSGTADTQYF.

This chain links TRBV9 with TRBJ2-2; possibly TRBD2 for D (5 bases). Germline V lookup: CDR1 SGDLS, CDR2 YYNGEE. The CDR3 extends over 16 amino acids. V was cut by 9 bases and J by 2 bases, with 20 bases left in between. This chain's CDR3 is CATPFVGVPNTGELFF. Here the CDR3 DNA reads TGTGCCACCCCCTTCGTCGGGGTCCCCAACACCGGGGAGCTGTTTTTT.

This clone occurred once. The chain recombines TRBV10-2 with TRBJ2-3, with 10 bases that match TRBD2. The CDR3 length is 14 residues. The trim removed 7 bases at V and 6 bases at J, leaving 7 bases unmatched. Germline-derived CDR1 and CDR2 are WSHSY and SAAADI. In nucleotides, the CDR3 is TGCGCCAGCACCCAACTAGCGGGAACGGATACGCAGTATTTT. Translated: CASTQLAGTDTQYF.

This chain uses TRBV6-1 with TRBJ2-5; D not resolved. The assigned J gene may be wrong: the sequence end matches TRBJ2-7 better. The CDR3 spans 15 residues. Germline assignment: CDR1 MNHNS and CDR2 SASEGT. CDR3 coding DNA: TGTGCCAGCAGTGAAGGGGCTAACCCTTATTACGAGCAGTACTTC. Translated, it gives CASSEGANPYYEQYF.

The rearrangement uses TRBV6-6 and TRBJ1-2; 7 nucleotides line up with TRBD1. Germline V gives CDR1 MNHNY, CDR2 SVGAGI (reference sequence). This CDR3 comprises 16 residues. V dropped 5 bases and J dropped 1; count of bases not matched to a gene: 10. CDR3 residues: CASSVSSGTVNYGYTF. The CDR3 nucleotides are TGTGCCAGCAGTGTTTCATCCGGGACAGTTAACTATGGCTACACCTTC.

This chain uses TRBV11-3 with TRBJ2-3; D is possibly TRBD2 (6 bases). Looked up from germline, CDR1 is SGHNT and CDR2 is YENEEA. The CDR3 is made up of 15 amino acids. V was clipped by 1 base and J by 1 base, with 9 bases between them. The CDR3 region has the DNA TGTGCCAGCAGCTTAGGGGGACTTCGCACAGATACGCAGTATTTT. Translated: CASSLGGLRTDTQYF.

This clone was seen just once. The chain employs TRBV27 and TRBJ1-2; D unclear. The CDR3 is made up of 13 amino acids. Germline CDR1 is MNHEY and CDR2 is SMNVEV (reference sequence). Trimming took 3 bases from V and 5 from J, leaving 10 bases between them. CDR3 nucleotide sequence: TGTGCCAGCAGTTTCGGCGGTACATATGGCTACACCTTC. Translating gives CASSFGGTYGYTF.

The CDR3 coding sequence is TGCGCCAGCAGAGACGGGACAGGGGTAGCCAAAAACATTCAGTACTTC. It is translated as CASRDGTGVAKNIQYF. The chain recombines TRBV5-1 with TRBJ2-4, with TRBD1 matching over 10 bases. CDR3 length: 16 residues. Germline CDR1 reads SGHRS; CDR2 reads YFSETQ. The junction had 5 bases not matched to a gene; V was cut back by 5 bases and J by 0 bases.

The chain recombines TRBV2 with TRBJ2-3; perhaps TRBD2 as D (6 bases). V gave up 7 bases and J gave up 2 bases, with 13 bases separating them. The CDR3 runs to 14 residues. CDR1 SNHLY and CDR2 FYNNEI come from the germline V gene. The CDR3, as DNA: TGTGCCAGCAAGTGGGGGGACCTCACAGATACGCAGTATTTT. Its translation: CASKWGDLTDTQYF. The whole variable domain, remainder taken from reference TRBV2 and TRBJ2-3, is EPEVTQTPSHQVTQMGQEVILRCVPISNHLYFYWYRQILGQKVEFLVSFYNNEISEKSEIFDDQFSVERPDGSNFTLKIRSTKLEDSAMYFCASKWGDLTDTQYFGPGTRLTVL.

The rearrangement links TRBV14 to TRBJ1-4; the D gene is possibly TRBD1 (5 bases). Trimming took off 4 bases at V and 4 bases at J, with 10 bases between the two ends. The CDR3 spans 14 residues. Germline CDR1 and CDR2: SGHDN and FVKESK. CDR3 bases: TGTGCCAGCAGCCCCGTGGGGCGTAATGAAAAACTGTTTTTT. It translates to CASSPVGRNEKLFF. The full variable domain, completed using reference TRBV14 and TRBJ1-4, is EAGVTQFPSHSVIEKGQTVTLRCDPISGHDNLYWYRRVMGKEIKFLLHFVKESKQDESGMPNNRFLAERTGGTYSTLKVQPAELEDSGVYFCASSPVGRNEKLFFGSGTQLSVL.

The rearrangement uses TRBV25-1 and TRBJ1-2; TRBD1 is a possible D gene (6 bases). The CDR3 is made up of 14 amino acids. CDR1 and CDR2 (germline): MGHDK, SYGVNS. V was shortened by 0 bases and J by 7 bases, with 12 bases between the two germline ends. The DNA of the CDR3 is TGTGCCAGCAGTGAATACGGGGGGGGCGGTGGCTACACCTTC. Translating it yields CASSEYGGGGGYTF.

Only a few counts were recorded for this clone. V is TRBV16 and J is TRBJ2-7; TRBD1 matches 9 bases. The V segment lost 2 bases and the J segment 1 base; nucleotides outside the gene matches: 3. CDR3 length: 15 residues. CDR1 KGHSY and CDR2 FQNENV come from the germline V gene. The CDR3: CASSQAGTGSYEQYF. In DNA form, the CDR3 reads TGTGCCAGCAGCCAAGCCGGGACAGGGTCCTACGAGCAGTACTTC.

The chain employs TRBV28 and TRBJ1-2, with a tentative D call TRBD1 (6 bases). This CDR3 is 15 amino acids long. With 6 bases removed from V and 4 bases from J, the gap between germline ends came to 18 bases. Germline values: CDR1 MDHEN, CDR2 SYDVKM. This chain's CDR3 is CASRKAGGPFYGYTF. CDR3 DNA: TGTGCCAGCAGAAAAGCGGGGGGCCCCTTCTATGGCTACACCTTC.

V is TRBV19 and J is TRBJ1-5; D may be TRBD1 (6 bases). Germline CDR1 LNHDA, CDR2 SQIVND (reference sequence). This CDR3 is built from 16 residues. Trimming shortened V by 4 bases and J by 4 bases, and 17 bases separated the two germline ends. The DNA of the CDR3 is TGTGCCAGTAGTACACGAGTGGGACATCTGAATCAGCCCCAGCATTTT. Residues: CASSTRVGHLNQPQHF.

CDR3 nucleotide sequence: TGTGCTAGTGGTTTAGGAGGGTCCTACGAGCAGTACTTC. This encodes CASGLGGSYEQYF. This chain connects TRBV12-5 to TRBJ2-7; a possible D gene is TRBD2 (6 bases). This CDR3 region has 13 residues. Trimming took off 3 bases at V and 1 base at J, with 7 bases between the two ends. Germline values: CDR1 LGHNT, CDR2 FRNRAP.

This clone was seen more than once but under ten times. The chain couples TRBV5-1 to TRBJ2-1; 8 bases fit TRBD2. This CDR3 contains 17 residues. V was pared by 2 bases and J by 0 bases, with 7 bases of the junction left unmatched. The germline V gene encodes CDR1 SGHRS and CDR2 YFSETQ. The DNA of the CDR3 is TGCGCCAGCAGCTTCTACCACGGGACTAGCTCCTACAATGAGCAGTTCTTC. This encodes CASSFYHGTSSYNEQFF.

The sample holds a few counts of this clone. The genes are TRBV6-1 and TRBJ1-4; a possible D gene is TRBD1 (5 bases). V dropped 0 bases and J dropped 7 bases, with 18 bases sitting between them. The CDR3 loop spans 17 amino acids. CDR1 and CDR2 from the germline V gene are MNHNS and SASEGT. The CDR3 sequence: CASSEARGPPGGEKLFF. The DNA of the CDR3 is TGTGCCAGCAGTGAAGCTAGGGGACCGCCGGGAGGTGAAAAACTGTTTTTT.

This chain uses TRBV19 with TRBJ2-1; possible D gene TRBD1, 5 bases. The CDR3 runs 15 residues. CDR1 is LNHDA, CDR2 SQIVND, per germline (reference sequence). V lost 2 bases and J 3 bases, leaving 11 bases between the germline ends. CDR3 region: CASSIRGGDYNEQFF. CDR3 coding DNA: TGTGCCAGTAGTATAAGGGGTGGGGACTACAATGAGCAGTTCTTC.

This clone was seen a handful of times. The gene calls are TRBV5-4 and TRBJ2-3; 13 nucleotides agree with TRBD2. This CDR3 contains 17 residues. Germline V gene data show CDR1 as SGHNT and CDR2 as YYREEE (reference sequence). The V segment lost 0 bases and the J segment 3 bases; nucleotides outside the gene matches: 4. CDR3 in amino acids: CASSLGLAGGGTDTQYF. The CDR3 DNA is TGTGCCAGCAGCTTGGGACTAGCGGGAGGCGGTACAGATACGCAGTATTTT.